This paragraph reports one T cell receptor beta chain. The CDR3 totals 15 residues. CDR1 DFQATT and CDR2 SNEGSKA come from the germline V gene (reference sequence). The J segment lost 0 bases and the V segment lost 4 bases, leaving 8 bases of the junction unmatched. These data are taken from a study of blood T cells in healthy people across ages. Through a sample-barcoded 5' primer and a J-beta primer mix, a second PCR was run for roughly 7 to 12 cycles. TCRdb re-called the 5' RACE reads through MiXCR, storing one row per CDR3 protein. The sample shows some 780,000 distinct CDR3 sequences, approximately 53% of them seen only once.

The sample was blood. V usage is TRBV20-1 and J usage is TRBJ2-5; 7 nucleotides align to TRBD2. The TCR comes from a man in his forties in good health. CDR3 amino acids: CSATSTGTNQETQYF. DNA of the CDR3: TGCAGTGCTACCTCGACCGGGACTAACCAAGAGACCCAGTACTTC.